Listed here are 8 T cell receptor beta chains from one sample, sequenced in a study of beta chain features in type 1 diabetes. As every portion of the isolated RNA was reverse transcribed, the sequencing read expressed TCRB transcripts. Only in-frame clones appear in the TCRdb table, and some are missing; sequencing was by immunoSEQ multiplex PCR. The sample includes roughly 180,000 clones, 10% to 15% seen only once; the top ten take less than 0.7%. The specimen sequenced was central memory CD4+ T cells from blood. Receptors were obtained from a woman aged 18-35 years in good health.

The chain couples TRBV6-6 to TRBJ2-4; TRBD2 agrees at 7 bases. J was trimmed by 0 bases and V by 6 bases; bases with no gene match: 2. This CDR3 region has 14 residues. The germline V gene has CDR1 MNHNY and CDR2 SVGAGI (reference sequence). CDR3 sequence (DNA): TGTGCCAGCAGCCCGGGAGGAGCCAAAAACATTCAGTACTTC. The encoded protein is CASSPGGAKNIQYF.

This clone was seen a handful of times. This chain links TRBV30 with TRBJ2-5, with D hard to call. CDR1 is GTSNPN, CDR2 SVGIG, per germline (reference sequence). Trimming took off 0 bases at V and 0 bases at J, with 14 bases between the two ends. The CDR3 spans 16 residues. The CDR3 sequence: CAWSVEEPYYQETQYF. CDR3 in DNA: TGTGCCTGGAGTGTAGAGGAGCCCTACTACCAAGAGACCCAGTACTTC. The complete variable domain, with remaining parts taken from reference TRBV30 and TRBJ2-5, reads SQTIHQWPATLVQPVGSPLSLECTVEGTSNPNLYWYRQAAGRGLQLLFYSVGIGQISSEVPQNLSASRPQDRQFILSSKKLLLSDSGFYLCAWSVEEPYYQETQYFGPGTRLLVL.

The V and J genes are TRBV7-2 and TRBJ2-2; D possibly corresponds to TRBD2 (5 bases). CDR1 is SGHTA and CDR2 is FQGNSA in the germline V gene. Between the trimmed V and J ends, which lost 11 bases and 4 bases, there was a span of 14 bases. There are 13 residues in the CDR3. As DNA, the CDR3 is TGTGCCGACCGGGGTAGGCCCACCGGGGAGCTGTTTTTT. Its translation: CADRGRPTGELFF. The full variable domain, with the rest looked up from reference TRBV7-2 and TRBJ2-2, is GAGVSQSPSNKVTEKGKDVELRCDPISGHTALYWYRQSLGQGLEFLIYFQGNSAPDKSGLPSDRFSAERTGGSVSTLTIQRTQQEDSAVYLCADRGRPTGELFFGEGSRLTVL.

This sequence joins TRBV6-6 and TRBJ2-1; TRBD2 aligns across 7 bases. In germline, CDR1 is MNHNY, CDR2 SVGAGI (reference sequence). The CDR3 totals 12 residues. J was trimmed by 7 bases and V by 8 bases; bases with no gene match: 5. The CDR3 nucleotides read TGTGCCAGCCTGGGAGGGCTTAATGAGCAGTTCTTC. Translating it yields CASLGGLNEQFF.

The chain couples TRBV2 to TRBJ1-5, with a possible D match to TRBD1 (5 bases). The CDR3 length is 13 residues. The V and J ends lost 7 bases and 3 bases respectively, with 10 bases between them. Germline V CDR1 and CDR2: SNHLY, FYNNEI. CDR3 loop: CASTPRVNQPQHF. The CDR3 coding sequence is TGTGCCAGCACCCCCAGGGTCAATCAGCCCCAGCATTTT. The whole variable domain, remainder taken from reference TRBV2 and TRBJ1-5, is EPEVTQTPSHQVTQMGQEVILRCVPISNHLYFYWYRQILGQKVEFLVSFYNNEISEKSEIFDDQFSVERPDGSNFTLKIRSTKLEDSAMYFCASTPRVNQPQHFGDGTRLSIL.

The chain has TRBV9 and TRBJ2-5, with D perhaps TRBD2 (6 bases). This CDR3 has 14 amino acids. CDR1 SGDLS and CDR2 YYNGEE come from the germline V gene. Trimming left V 2 bases short and J 0 bases short, with 8 bases between. Here the CDR3 reads CASSVGGDQETQYF. CDR3 nucleotide sequence: TGTGCCAGCAGCGTCGGAGGGGACCAAGAGACCCAGTACTTC.

This clone was detected only a few times. This chain uses TRBV28 with TRBJ2-7, with TRBD2 as a possible D gene (6 bases). The CDR3 has 14 amino acids. Germline CDR1 MDHEN, CDR2 SYDVKM. V was pared by 5 bases and J by 3 bases, with 14 bases between. CDR3 region: CASSVGGYNYEQYF. The CDR3 DNA follows: TGTGCCAGCAGTGTAGGAGGGTACAACTACGAGCAGTACTTC.

This clone has more than one count but fewer than ten. Other DNA sequences in the sample encode the same CDR3. The chain has TRBV30 and TRBJ1-5; 10 nucleotides match TRBD1. Germline V gene sequence: CDR1 GTSNPN, CDR2 SVGIG (reference sequence). V trimming: 2 bases; J trimming: 2 bases; junction bases outside the gene matches: 3. The length of the CDR3 is 15 residues. CDR3 sequence: CAWSLGTGGNQPQHF. The CDR3 DNA reads TGTGCCTGGAGTTTGGGGACAGGGGGCAATCAGCCCCAGCATTTT.